This is a list of T cell receptor beta chains from one sample in a study of human T cells and chemical hapten exposure. Via MiXCR, TCRdb re-called the RACE reads, giving one row per CDR3 protein. The sample lists tens of thousands of distinct CDR3 sequences; about 10% were seen once. The sample here was whole blood, taken in connection with sensitization to the hapten diphenylcyclopropenone (DPC). Receptors were obtained from a woman in her 50s with alopecia areata. Some clones in this sample may be carry-over from other donors' samples. The CDR3 runs from the conserved cysteine through the conserved F or W. The D gene is left open where the match is weak. Rows may omit the clone size; those that give it use once, few, many or a size class.

cdr3_aa cdr3_nt v_call d_call clone_size j_call
CASRRDRDLGEQYF TGTGCCAGCAGACGGGACAGGGATTTAGGAGAGCAGTACTTC TRBV6-5 TRBD1 few TRBJ2-7
CSAGRSGTDTQYF TGCAGTGCTGGCCGCTCGGGCACAGATACGCAGTATTTT TRBV20-1 - few TRBJ2-3
CASSDPPTGGYTF TGTGCCAGCAGCGACCCCCCGACAGGGGGCTACACCTTC TRBV6-2/TRBV6-3 TRBD1 many TRBJ1-2
CASSLARNSGDSNTGELFF TGTGCCAGCAGTTTAGCGCGTAATAGCGGGGATTCGAACACCGGGGAGCTGTTTTTT TRBV12-3/TRBV12-4 TRBD2 many TRBJ2-2
CASSVQLSGNTIYF TGTGCCAGCAGCGTACAACTCTCTGGAAACACCATATATTTT TRBV9 - many TRBJ1-3
CASSLFLRESYNEQFF TGTGCCAGCAGCTTATTTCTCCGTGAATCCTACAATGAGCAGTTCTTC TRBV7-9 - few TRBJ2-1
CASSVGGQETQYF TGTGCCAGCAGCGTTGGGGGGCAAGAGACCCAGTACTTC TRBV9 - few TRBJ2-5
CSARLHWGQKEQWQFF TGCAGTGCTAGGTTACACTGGGGACAGAAGGAACAGTGGCAGTTCTTC TRBV20-1 TRBD1 few TRBJ2-1
CVSSHSLRLEETQYF TGTGTCAGCAGCCATTCCCTCAGACTAGAAGAGACCCAGTACTTC TRBV4-2 - - TRBJ2-5
CASSSDRGGLNTEAFF TGTGCCAGCAGTTCAGACAGGGGAGGGTTGAACACTGAAGCTTTCTTT TRBV6-5 TRBD1 many TRBJ1-1
CASSPRTFDTQYF TGTGCCAGCAGCCCACGGACATTTGATACGCAGTATTTT TRBV6-4 - few TRBJ2-3
CASSHPRFGETQYF TGTGCCAGCAGCCACCCCCGGTTTGGAGAGACCCAGTACTTC TRBV7-9 - many TRBJ2-5
CASSSKTGGTYNEQFF TGTGCCAGCAGCTCGAAGACAGGGGGCACCTACAATGAGCAGTTCTTC TRBV5-4 TRBD1 many TRBJ2-1